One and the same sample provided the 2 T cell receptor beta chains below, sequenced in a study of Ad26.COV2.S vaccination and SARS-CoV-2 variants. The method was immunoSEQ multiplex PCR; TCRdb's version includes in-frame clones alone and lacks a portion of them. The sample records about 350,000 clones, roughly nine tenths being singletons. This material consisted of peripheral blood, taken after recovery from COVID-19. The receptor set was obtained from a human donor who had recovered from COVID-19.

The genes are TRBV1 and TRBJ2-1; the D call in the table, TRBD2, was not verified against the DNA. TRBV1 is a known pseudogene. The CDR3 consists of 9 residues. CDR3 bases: TGCACCCCCCCCGATGAGCAGTTCTTC. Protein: CTPPDEQFF.

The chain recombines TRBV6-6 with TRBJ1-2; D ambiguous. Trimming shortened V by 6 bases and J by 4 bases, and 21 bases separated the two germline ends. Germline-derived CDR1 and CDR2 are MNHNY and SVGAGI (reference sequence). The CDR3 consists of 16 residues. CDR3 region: CASSSIVVIYSYGYTF. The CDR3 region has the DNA TGTGCCAGCAGCTCTATTGTGGTTATTTACTCCTATGGCTACACCTTC.